Presented here are 14 T cell receptor beta chains from one specimen sequenced in a study of human T cells and chemical hapten exposure. The time point was: patch test 1, 2 weeks after DPC sensitization. The treatment is: therapeutic diphenylcyclopropenone sensitization with weekly scalp DPC. TCRdb independently ran MiXCR on the RACE reads; one entry per CDR3 protein. This table holds around 300,000 distinct CDR3 sequences, about 7% found once. The sample here was whole blood, taken in connection with sensitization to the hapten diphenylcyclopropenone (DPC). The source of these receptors is a woman aged 18-29 years with alopecia areata. Some clones in this sample may be carry-over from other donors' samples.

This clonotype was observed many times. V and J are TRBV4-3 and TRBJ1-1, with D maybe TRBD1 (5 bases). The germline gives CDR1 LGHNA, CDR2 YSLEER. This CDR3 has 14 residues. The V gene lost 4 bases and the J gene lost 5 bases, with 14 bases spanning the gap. The CDR3 sequence is CASSRSGHGTEAFF. The CDR3 DNA sequence: TGCGCCAGCAGCCGCTCAGGGCACGGGACTGAAGCTTTCTTT.

CDR3 sequence reads: CSVEVFQGAGANVLTF. DNA for the CDR3: TGCAGCGTTGAAGTCTTTCAGGGGGCTGGGGCCAACGTCCTGACTTTC. V and J are TRBV29-1 and TRBJ2-6; 7 positions match TRBD1. Germline assignment: CDR1 SQVTM and CDR2 ANQGSEA. This CDR3 spans 16 amino acids. The V gene end was trimmed by 1 base and the J gene end by 2 bases; junction bases not matched to a gene: 5.

This clonotype occurred a few times. The DNA is omitted, as the CDR3 cannot be located on it reliably, and the CDR3 follows TCRdb's listing. The rearrangement joins TRBV5-1 to TRBJ1-3; the table's D call of TRBD1 was not tested on the DNA. The length of the CDR3 is 16 amino acids, counting both ends. Germline-derived CDR1 and CDR2 are SGHRS and YFSETQ. CDR3 amino acids: CASSFGPGDSGNTIYF.

This clonotype was seen many times. The gene calls are TRBV20-1 and TRBJ1-2, with 8 bases fitting TRBD1. The CDR3 contains 15 residues. Germline V gives CDR1 DFQATT, CDR2 SNEGSKA (reference sequence). The V gene end was trimmed by 0 bases and the J gene end by 8 bases; junction bases not matched to a gene: 11. CDR3 region: CSARDPNSGTGGYTF. The CDR3 region has the DNA TGCAGTGCTAGAGATCCTAATTCCGGGACAGGAGGCTACACCTTC.

This clonotype was detected a few times. The CDR3 loop reads CASSRSGAWREKSSYEQYF. The CDR3 nucleotides are TGTGCCAGCAGCCGATCTGGGGCGTGGCGGGAGAAAAGCTCCTACGAGCAGTACTTC. V is TRBV6-2 or TRBV6-3 and J is TRBJ2-7; the match to TRBD2 covers 7 bases. The CDR3 spans 19 residues. Losses at the gene ends were 6 bases for V and 0 bases for J; bases not matched to a gene: 20. From germline, CDR1 is MNHEY and CDR2 SVGEGT.

This clonotype was picked up many times. The chain links TRBV6-2 or TRBV6-3 to TRBJ2-3; D gene uncertain. CDR3 length equals 14 residues. Germline V gene sequence: CDR1 MNHEY, CDR2 SVGEGT. V was clipped by 8 bases and J by 1 base, with 13 bases between them. The CDR3 here is CASERHDRTDTQYF. For the CDR3, the DNA is TGTGCCAGCGAGCGACACGACCGCACAGATACGCAGTATTTT.

This clonotype was recorded at least ten times. The J gene is TRBJ2-6, the V gene TRBV5-4; tentatively, D is TRBD1 (6 bases). V was shortened by 0 bases and J by 4 bases, with 11 bases between the two germline ends. The CDR3 extends over 16 amino acids. Germline lookup yields CDR1 SGHNT and CDR2 YYREEE (reference sequence). The CDR3 region is CASSLASGVGANVLTF. CDR3 nucleotide sequence: TGTGCCAGCAGCTTGGCATCAGGGGTCGGGGCCAACGTCCTGACTTTC.

This clonotype appeared a few times. The chain joins TRBV7-2 to TRBJ1-1; D is unresolved. V gave up 5 bases and J gave up 5 bases, with 9 bases separating them. There are 12 residues in the CDR3. Germline V gives CDR1 SGHTA, CDR2 FQGNSA. The CDR3 spells CASSPTWTEAFF. CDR3 in DNA: TGTGCCAGCAGCCCCACCTGGACTGAAGCTTTCTTT.

In this sample, this clonotype turned up a few times. This rearrangement joins TRBV14 to TRBJ2-1; 7 positions agree with TRBD2. Germline values: CDR1 SGHDN, CDR2 FVKESK. The J segment lost 8 bases and the V segment lost 4 bases, leaving 8 bases of the junction unmatched. The CDR3 consists of 14 residues. In nucleotides, the CDR3 is TGTGCCAGCAGCCCAGGACTAGAGGGCGATGAGCAGTTCTTC. This encodes CASSPGLEGDEQFF.

This clonotype was detected only a few times. The chain combines TRBV12-3 or TRBV12-4 with TRBJ1-4, with D maybe TRBD1 (6 bases). CDR3 length: 16 amino acids. V dropped 6 bases and J dropped 2 bases, with 16 bases sitting between them. CDR3 protein: CASSSVPQGTNEKLFF. The CDR3 DNA reads as TGTGCCAGCAGCTCGGTTCCACAGGGCACTAATGAAAAACTGTTTTTT.

This clonotype appeared a few times. The chain combines TRBV12-3 or TRBV12-4 with TRBJ1-3; 8 bases agree with TRBD1. V was pared by 6 bases and J by 4 bases, with 8 bases of the junction left unmatched. The CDR3 spans 15 residues. The chain's CDR3 is CASSTTGTGGNTIYF. CDR3 coding DNA: TGTGCCAGCAGCACCACCGGGACAGGAGGAAACACCATATATTTT.

This clonotype was detected only a few times. The genes are TRBV7-3 and TRBJ2-3; no clear D. The V end was cut by 1 base, the J end by 1 base, with 9 bases between. Germline V gene data show CDR1 as SGHTA and CDR2 as FQGTGA. This CDR3 spans 15 amino acids. Here the CDR3 DNA reads TGTGCCAGCAGCTTAAGACCGGATCGCACAGATACGCAGTATTTT. Its protein is CASSLRPDRTDTQYF. The full variable domain, in which reference TRBV7-3 and TRBJ2-3 provide the parts outside the CDR3, is GAGVSQTPSNKVTEKGKYVELRCDPISGHTALYWYRQSLGQGPEFLIYFQGTGAADDSGLPNDRFFAVRPEGSVSTLKIQRTERGDSAVYLCASSLRPDRTDTQYFGPGTRLTVL.

The chain carries TRBV27 and TRBJ1-2; D is uncertain. Germline CDR1 MNHEY, CDR2 SMNVEV (reference sequence). V was shortened by 5 bases and J by 4 bases, with 14 bases between the two germline ends. The CDR3 is 14 residues long. The CDR3 DNA follows: TGTGCCAGCAGTCCGTCGCAAGTCCTCTATGGCTACACCTTC. Its protein product is CASSPSQVLYGYTF.

V gene TRBV20-1 combines with J gene TRBJ1-6, with a weak D call TRBD1 (5 bases). The CDR3 has 15 amino acids. CDR1 DFQATT and CDR2 SNEGSKA come from the germline V gene (reference sequence). The V end lost 5 bases, the J end lost 7 bases, and 18 bases lay between the germline ends. Here the CDR3 DNA reads TGCAGTGCTCCACGACCCCAGGGAATGAATTCACCCCTCCACTTT. Protein product: CSAPRPQGMNSPLHF.